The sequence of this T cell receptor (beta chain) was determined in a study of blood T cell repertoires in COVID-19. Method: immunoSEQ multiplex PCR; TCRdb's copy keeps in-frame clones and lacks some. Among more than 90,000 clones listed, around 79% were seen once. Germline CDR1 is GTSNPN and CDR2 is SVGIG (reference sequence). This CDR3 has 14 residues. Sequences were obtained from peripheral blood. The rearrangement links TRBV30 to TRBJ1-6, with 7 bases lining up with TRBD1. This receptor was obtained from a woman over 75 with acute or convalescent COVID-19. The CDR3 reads CAWGRDSANSPLHF. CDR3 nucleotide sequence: TGTGCTTGGGGCAGGGACAGTGCTAATTCACCCCTCCACTTT.